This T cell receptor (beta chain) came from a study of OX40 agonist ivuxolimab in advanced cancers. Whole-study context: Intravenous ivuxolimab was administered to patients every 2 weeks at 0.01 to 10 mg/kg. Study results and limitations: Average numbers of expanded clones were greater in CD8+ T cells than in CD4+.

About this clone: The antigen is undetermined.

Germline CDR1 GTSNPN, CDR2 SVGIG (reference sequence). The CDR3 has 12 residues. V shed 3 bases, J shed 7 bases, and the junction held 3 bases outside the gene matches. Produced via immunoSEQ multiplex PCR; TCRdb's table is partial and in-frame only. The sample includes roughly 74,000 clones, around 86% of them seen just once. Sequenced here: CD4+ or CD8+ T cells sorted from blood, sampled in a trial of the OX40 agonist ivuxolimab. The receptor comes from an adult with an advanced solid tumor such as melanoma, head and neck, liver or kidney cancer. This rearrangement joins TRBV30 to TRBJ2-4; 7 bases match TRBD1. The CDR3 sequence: CAWSRQGNIQYF. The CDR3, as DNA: TGTGCCTGGAGCCGACAGGGTAACATTCAGTACTTC.